One sample yielded the 31 T cell receptor beta chains listed below, sequenced in a study of cytomegalovirus exposure and HLA in healthy donors (dated by TCRdb to about 2017). Libraries were constructed by the immunoSEQ multiplex PCR assay. TCRdb retrieved this table from immuneACCESS and kept in-frame rearrangements only. Not all clones are present; in checked studies, unresolved V genes account for under half, and no reason is known for the remainder. This sample is represented by about 220,000 clones; around 80% of them were singletons. Roughly 13% of the sample is held by the ten biggest clonotypes. Sample: PBMCs. Receptor source: a woman aged 25 to 39 in good health and CMV-seropositive.

About this clone: The same CDR3 arises from other DNA sequences in this sample as well. The chain recombines TRBV11-2 with TRBJ1-1; D ambiguous. The length of the CDR3 is 13 residues. CDR1 is SGHAT and CDR2 is FQNNGV in the germline V gene. Deletions cut 2 bases from V and 1 base from J, with 5 bases between. In DNA form, the CDR3 reads TGTGCCAGCAGCTTAACCCAGAACACTGAAGCTTTCTTT. Translating it yields CASSLTQNTEAFF.

This clone has just one count. The chain has TRBV28 and TRBJ1-5; 8 nucleotides match TRBD1. Germline CDR1 and CDR2: MDHEN and SYDVKM. The CDR3 is 16 residues long. With 5 bases clipped from V and 3 bases from J, the junction kept 9 bases outside the gene matches. CDR3 sequence reads: CASSPGRTGNNQPQHF. CDR3 nucleotides: TGTGCCAGCAGTCCCGGGCGGACAGGGAACAATCAGCCCCAGCATTTT.

This chain joins TRBV6-5 and TRBJ2-7; either TRBD1 or TRBD2 may fit D (5 bases each). CDR3 length: 14 amino acids. Germline CDR1 is MNHEY and CDR2 is SVGAGI. V was pared by 0 bases and J by 3 bases, with 9 bases between. The CDR3 DNA sequence: TGTGCCAGCAGTTACTCGGGGGTCCGCTACGAGCAGTACTTC. It specifies CASSYSGVRYEQYF.

This clone was detected only a few times. This chain joins TRBV13 and TRBJ2-1; TRBD1 matches at 9 bases. This CDR3 is built from 16 residues. Trimming at V came to 1 base and at J to 3 bases, leaving 4 bases not matched to a gene. Germline lookup yields CDR1 PRHDT and CDR2 FYEKMQ (reference sequence). CDR3 coding DNA: TGTGCCAGCAGCTTAGACGACAGGGGGATCTACAATGAGCAGTTCTTC. Translation gives CASSLDDRGIYNEQFF.

This clone was picked up one time. CDR3 region: CASSLVHGRAKGTDTQYF. The CDR3 region has the DNA TGTGCCAGCAGCTTAGTACACGGGAGGGCCAAGGGAACAGATACGCAGTATTTT. The chain joins TRBV11-3 to TRBJ2-3; TRBD2 agrees at 8 bases. The CDR3 runs 18 residues. Trimming at V came to 1 base and at J to 3 bases, leaving 12 bases not matched to a gene. Per germline, CDR1 SGHNT and CDR2 YENEEA.

V usage is TRBV10-3 and J usage is TRBJ1-2; no clear D. This CDR3 has 12 residues. Between the trimmed V and J ends, which lost 4 bases and 3 bases, there was a span of 6 bases. Germline CDR1 reads ENHRY; CDR2 reads SYGVKD. CDR3: CAISVDDYGYTF. Here the CDR3 DNA reads TGTGCCATCAGTGTGGATGACTATGGCTACACCTTC.

The chain uses TRBV28 and TRBJ2-7; no clear D gene. Germline V CDR1 and CDR2: MDHEN, SYDVKM. The CDR3 has 12 amino acids. With 3 bases removed from V and 6 bases from J, the gap between germline ends came to 9 bases. Written as DNA, the CDR3 is TGTGCCAGCAGTTTCCCCACCCTCGAGCAGTACTTC. Its translation is CASSFPTLEQYF.

The chain couples TRBV2 to TRBJ2-7; TRBD1 might be the D (5 bases). CDR1 and CDR2 from the germline V gene are SNHLY and FYNNEI. The CDR3 totals 14 residues. Between the trimmed V and J ends, which lost 7 bases and 3 bases, there was a span of 16 bases. The CDR3, as DNA: TGTGCCAGCAAGGACACACCAACAAGCTACGAGCAGTACTTC. This codes for CASKDTPTSYEQYF.

The chain couples TRBV11-3 to TRBJ2-2, with D tentatively TRBD2 (6 bases). The CDR3 length is 15 residues. The germline V gene encodes CDR1 SGHNT and CDR2 YENEEA. Trimming left V 5 bases short and J 1 base short, with 11 bases between. The CDR3: CASSVRDWNTGELFF. CDR3 nucleotide sequence: TGTGCCAGCAGCGTCCGGGACTGGAACACCGGGGAGCTGTTTTTT. The full variable domain, its missing parts supplied by reference TRBV11-3 and TRBJ2-2, is EAGVVQSPRYKIIEKKQPVAFWCNPISGHNTLYWYLQNLGQGPELLIRYENEEAVDDSQLPKDRFSAERLKGVDSTLKIQPAELGDSAVYLCASSVRDWNTGELFFGEGSRLTVL.

Written as DNA, the CDR3 is TGTGCCACCAGCAGAGTGGCGGGACTCAGTGGGGAGACCCAGTACTTC. As protein: CATSRVAGLSGETQYF. V and J are TRBV15 and TRBJ2-5; TRBD2 is a possible D gene (6 bases). The CDR3 has 16 amino acids. The germline V gene encodes CDR1 LNHNV and CDR2 YYDKDF (reference sequence). The V end lost 1 base, the J end lost 5 bases, and 17 bases lay between the germline ends.

The V gene is TRBV2, the J gene TRBJ1-1, with a possible D match to TRBD1 (5 bases). This CDR3 spans 13 amino acids. CDR1 is SNHLY, CDR2 FYNNEI, per germline. Between the trimmed V and J ends, which lost 6 bases and 6 bases, there was a span of 14 bases. The CDR3 sequence is CASRRQGGAEAFF. The CDR3 region has the DNA TGTGCCAGCAGGAGGCAGGGAGGGGCTGAAGCTTTCTTT. Combining the CDR3 with reference TRBV2 and TRBJ1-1 gives the whole variable domain EPEVTQTPSHQVTQMGQEVILRCVPISNHLYFYWYRQILGQKVEFLVSFYNNEISEKSEIFDDQFSVERPDGSNFTLKIRSTKLEDSAMYFCASRRQGGAEAFFGQGTRLTVV.

The CDR3 loop is CASSSGARGTEAFF. Written as DNA, the CDR3 is TGTGCCAGCAGTAGCGGGGCCCGGGGCACTGAAGCTTTCTTT. The rearrangement links TRBV25-1 to TRBJ1-1, with a weak D call TRBD1 (5 bases). This CDR3 comprises 14 residues. V gave up 5 bases and J gave up 4 bases, with 14 bases separating them. The germline V gene encodes CDR1 MGHDK and CDR2 SYGVNS.

This clone was observed a few times. The chain combines TRBV5-1 with TRBJ2-5; D may be TRBD2 (5 bases). Deletions cut 2 bases from V and 9 bases from J, with 8 bases between. CDR1 is SGHRS, CDR2 YFSETQ, per germline. The CDR3 runs to 11 residues. CDR3 amino acids: CASSFAGAQYF. DNA of the CDR3: TGCGCCAGCAGCTTTGCCGGGGCCCAGTACTTC.

The J gene is TRBJ2-3, the V gene TRBV5-1; unclear D gene. Trimming cost V 7 bases and J 0 bases, with 12 bases left between them. The CDR3 loop spans 14 amino acids. Germline V gives CDR1 SGHRS, CDR2 YFSETQ. The CDR3 DNA is TGCGCCAGCTCAACAGTTTCTAGCACAGATACGCAGTATTTT. Translated: CASSTVSSTDTQYF.

V and J are TRBV27 and TRBJ2-7; D might be TRBD1 or TRBD2, each matching 5 bases. Germline lookup yields CDR1 MNHEY and CDR2 SMNVEV (reference sequence). The CDR3 runs to 14 residues. V was pared by 1 base and J by 0 bases, with 7 bases between. DNA for the CDR3: TGTGCCAGCAGTTTATACGGGACCTCCTACGAGCAGTACTTC. This encodes CASSLYGTSYEQYF.

This chain links TRBV19 with TRBJ2-1; 9 bases match TRBD1. Germline V lookup: CDR1 LNHDA, CDR2 SQIVND (reference sequence). The CDR3 sequence is 15 residues long. The junction had 3 bases not matched to a gene; V was cut back by 4 bases and J by 2 bases. The CDR3 loop is CASSNRGRTYNEQFF. The CDR3 nucleotides read TGTGCCAGTAGTAACAGGGGGCGAACCTACAATGAGCAGTTCTTC.

The chain links TRBV6-1 to TRBJ2-4; D uncertain. CDR3 length: 10 residues. Germline V gene data show CDR1 as MNHNS and CDR2 as SASEGT. V lost 8 bases, J lost 6 bases, and 5 bases lay in between. CDR3: CASFGNIQYF. DNA of the CDR3: TGTGCCAGCTTTGGAAACATTCAGTACTTC.

This clone turned up a few times. This chain uses TRBV27 with TRBJ2-6; the D gene is possibly TRBD2 (5 bases). CDR3 size: 15 residues. Germline lookup yields CDR1 MNHEY and CDR2 SMNVEV (reference sequence). V was shortened by 5 bases and J by 1 base, with 9 bases between the two germline ends. CDR3 sequence: CASSHWTSGANVLTF. The CDR3 DNA follows: TGTGCCAGCAGTCATTGGACTTCTGGGGCCAACGTCCTGACTTTC. The variable domain in full, with the rest retrieved from reference TRBV27 and TRBJ2-6, is EAQVTQNPRYLITVTGKKLTVTCSQNMNHEYMSWYRQDPGLGLRQIYYSMNVEVTDKGDVPEGYKVSRKEKRNFPLILESPSPNQTSLYFCASSHWTSGANVLTFGAGSRLTVL.

The chain carries TRBV5-6 and TRBJ2-1; D is undetermined. The CDR3 loop spans 13 amino acids. V was clipped by 4 bases and J by 8 bases, with 13 bases between them. Germline CDR1 is SGHDT and CDR2 is YYEEEE. The CDR3 coding sequence is TGTGCCAGCAGCGGCGCAGGAGCAGATGAGCAGTTCTTC. It encodes CASSGAGADEQFF.

This chain connects TRBV5-4 to TRBJ2-7; D unclear. The CDR3 has 11 amino acids. Germline CDR1 SGHNT, CDR2 YYREEE (reference sequence). V was clipped by 0 bases and J by 6 bases, with 4 bases between them. The CDR3 here is CASSLGPEQYF. In DNA form, the CDR3 reads TGTGCCAGCAGCTTGGGTCCCGAGCAGTACTTC.

The sample holds one count of this clone. CDR3 sequence reads: CASSLAGGPEQYF. In DNA, the CDR3 is TGTGCCAGCAGCTTAGCAGGGGGCCCCGAGCAGTACTTC. This chain uses TRBV7-8 with TRBJ2-7, with 7 nucleotides matching TRBD1. V gave up 0 bases and J gave up 6 bases; unmatched junction bases: 2. The germline V gene encodes CDR1 SGHVS and CDR2 FQNEAQ. The CDR3 has 13 residues. Combining the CDR3 with reference TRBV7-8 and TRBJ2-7 gives the whole variable domain GAGVSQSPRYKVAKRGQDVALRCDPISGHVSLFWYQQALGQGPEFLTYFQNEAQLDKSGLPSDRFFAERPEGSVSTLKIQRTQQEDSAVYLCASSLAGGPEQYFGPGTRLTVT.

The chain has TRBV27 and TRBJ2-7, with 10 nucleotides matching TRBD2. This CDR3 spans 14 amino acids. Germline CDR1 MNHEY, CDR2 SMNVEV (reference sequence). Trimming removed 6 bases from V and 6 bases from J; junction bases left unmatched: 8. The CDR3 region is CASSQDGTSAEQYF. CDR3 coding DNA: TGTGCCAGCAGCCAAGATGGGACTAGCGCCGAGCAGTACTTC.

This clone has just a few counts. This chain connects TRBV5-8 to TRBJ1-5, with D tentatively TRBD1 (5 bases). V lost 0 bases, J lost 1 base, and 11 bases lay in between. CDR1 SGHTS and CDR2 YDEGEE come from the germline V gene. The CDR3 extends over 16 amino acids. The CDR3 region is CASSLVGDGSNQPQHF. The CDR3 region has the DNA TGTGCCAGCAGCTTGGTGGGGGATGGGAGCAATCAGCCCCAGCATTTT. Complete variable domain (other parts from reference TRBV5-8 and TRBJ1-5): EAGVTQSPTHLIKTRGQQATLRCSPISGHTSVYWYQQALGLGLQFLLWYDEGEERNRGNFPPRFSGRQFPNYSSELNVNALELEDSALYLCASSLVGDGSNQPQHFGDGTRLSIL.

The chain is built from TRBV4-2 and TRBJ2-7; D may be TRBD2 (5 bases). Germline values: CDR1 LGHNA, CDR2 YNFKEQ. Trimming removed 0 bases at V and 5 bases at J, with 14 bases between. This CDR3 contains 15 residues. The CDR3 coding sequence is TGTGCCAGCAGCCAAGATGTTGCTAGCAGAAACGAGCAGTACTTC. Its translation is CASSQDVASRNEQYF.

This rearrangement joins TRBV6-6 to TRBJ1-5; TRBD1 is a possible D gene (6 bases). CDR3 size: 14 residues. The germline V and J ends were trimmed by 6 bases and 3 bases, with 12 bases remaining between them. CDR1 MNHNY and CDR2 SVGAGI come from the germline V gene (reference sequence). CDR3 protein: CASSPTGNNQPQHF. The CDR3 region has the DNA TGTGCCAGCAGCCCGACAGGAAACAATCAGCCCCAGCATTTT.

The chain uses TRBV9 and TRBJ2-7; D remains ambiguous. The V end lost 4 bases, the J end lost 1 base, and 12 bases lay between the germline ends. CDR1 SGDLS and CDR2 YYNGEE come from the germline V gene. The CDR3 spans 14 residues. For the CDR3, the DNA is TGTGCCAGCAGCCCCCGGACGGAATCCTACGAGCAGTACTTC. It encodes CASSPRTESYEQYF. The complete variable domain, with remaining parts taken from reference TRBV9 and TRBJ2-7, reads DSGVTQTPKHLITATGQRVTLRCSPRSGDLSVYWYQQSLDQGLQFLIQYYNGEERAKGNILERFSAQQFPDLHSELNLSSLELGDSALYFCASSPRTESYEQYFGPGTRLTVT.

This chain connects TRBV27 to TRBJ1-1; 7 nucleotides align to TRBD1. Germline CDR1 and CDR2: MNHEY and SMNVEV (reference sequence). This CDR3 is built from 13 residues. The J segment lost 4 bases and the V segment lost 8 bases, leaving 7 bases of the junction unmatched. Here the CDR3 reads CASRQGWGTEAFF. CDR3 DNA sequence: TGTGCCAGCCGACAGGGTTGGGGCACTGAAGCTTTCTTT.

This rearrangement joins TRBV5-1 to TRBJ2-7, with D possibly matching TRBD2 (6 bases). The V gene's germline CDR1 is SGHRS and CDR2 YFSETQ. The V end lost 8 bases, the J end lost 0 bases, and 12 bases lay between the germline ends. The CDR3 spans 13 residues. The CDR3 loop is CASRQGGSYEQYF. The CDR3 nucleotides read TGCGCCAGTCGTCAGGGAGGCTCCTACGAGCAGTACTTC.

The chain joins TRBV9 to TRBJ2-1; no clear D. V dropped 1 base and J dropped 9 bases, with 11 bases sitting between them. The CDR3 runs 13 residues. The germline CDR1 and CDR2 sequences are SGDLS and YYNGEE. The CDR3 sequence is CASSVQRRGEQFF. In DNA form, the CDR3 reads TGTGCCAGCAGCGTACAAAGGCGAGGTGAGCAGTTCTTC.

V and J are TRBV29-1 and TRBJ1-2; perhaps TRBD1 as D (5 bases). The CDR3 runs to 12 residues. The germline V gene has CDR1 SQVTM and CDR2 ANQGSEA. Trimming removed 4 bases from V and 3 bases from J, with 9 bases in between. The CDR3 DNA reads as TGCAGCGTTGGTGGGGCCTACTATGGCTACACCTTC. It encodes CSVGGAYYGYTF.

In DNA form, the CDR3 reads TGCGCCAGCAGTGATCGCTGGAGCTCGGGCTACACCTTC. Protein product: CASSDRWSSGYTF. The rearrangement links TRBV10-1 to TRBJ1-2, with D unclear. The CDR3 loop spans 13 amino acids. The ends were cut back, 3 bases at V and 8 bases at J, with 13 bases in the middle. CDR1 is WNHNN, CDR2 SYGVQD, per germline (reference sequence).